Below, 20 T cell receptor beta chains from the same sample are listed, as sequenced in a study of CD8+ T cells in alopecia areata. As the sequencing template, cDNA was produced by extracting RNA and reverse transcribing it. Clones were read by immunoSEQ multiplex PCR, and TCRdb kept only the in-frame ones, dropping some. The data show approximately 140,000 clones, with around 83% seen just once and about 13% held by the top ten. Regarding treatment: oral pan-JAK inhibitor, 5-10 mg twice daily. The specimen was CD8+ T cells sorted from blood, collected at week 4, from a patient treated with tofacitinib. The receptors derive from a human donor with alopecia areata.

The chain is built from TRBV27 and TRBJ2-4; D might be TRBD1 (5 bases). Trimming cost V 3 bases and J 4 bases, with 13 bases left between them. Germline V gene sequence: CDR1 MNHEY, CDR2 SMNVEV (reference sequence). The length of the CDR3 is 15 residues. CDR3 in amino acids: CASSLAGRAKNIQYF. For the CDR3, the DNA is TGTGCCAGCAGTTTGGCCGGCAGGGCTAAAAACATTCAGTACTTC.

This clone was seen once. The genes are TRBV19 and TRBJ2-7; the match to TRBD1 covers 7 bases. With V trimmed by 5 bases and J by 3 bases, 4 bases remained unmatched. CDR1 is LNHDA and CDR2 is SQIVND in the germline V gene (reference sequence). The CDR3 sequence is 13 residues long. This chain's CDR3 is CASSAGTVYEQYF. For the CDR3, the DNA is TGTGCCAGTAGTGCCGGGACAGTCTACGAGCAGTACTTC.

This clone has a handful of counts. The CDR3 DNA reads as TGTGCCAGCAGCTTGACGGGGGGGGGCTCCTACAATGAGCAGTTCTTC. This sequence encodes CASSLTGGGSYNEQFF. The chain recombines TRBV7-8 with TRBJ2-1, with 8 bases lining up with TRBD2. The ends lost 3 bases at V and 0 bases at J; junction bases unmatched: 4. Germline CDR1 SGHVS, CDR2 FQNEAQ. This CDR3 is 16 amino acids long.

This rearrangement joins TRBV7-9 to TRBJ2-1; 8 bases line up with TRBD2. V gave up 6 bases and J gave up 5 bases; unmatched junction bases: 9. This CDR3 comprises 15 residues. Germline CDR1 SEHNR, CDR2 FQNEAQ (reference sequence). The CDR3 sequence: CASSKIAGINNEQFF. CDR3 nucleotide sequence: TGTGCCAGCAGTAAAATAGCGGGAATAAACAATGAGCAGTTCTTC.

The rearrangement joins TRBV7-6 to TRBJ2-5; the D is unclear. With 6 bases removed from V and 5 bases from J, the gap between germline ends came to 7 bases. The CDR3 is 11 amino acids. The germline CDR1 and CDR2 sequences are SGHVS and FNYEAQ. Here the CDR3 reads CASRFQETQYF. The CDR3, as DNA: TGTGCCAGCAGATTTCAGGAGACCCAGTACTTC.

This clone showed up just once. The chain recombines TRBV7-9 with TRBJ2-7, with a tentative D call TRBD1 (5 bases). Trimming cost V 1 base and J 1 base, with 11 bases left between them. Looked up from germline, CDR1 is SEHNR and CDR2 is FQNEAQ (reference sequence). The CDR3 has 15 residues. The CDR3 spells CASSLEGQPSYEQYF. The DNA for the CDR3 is TGTGCCAGCAGCTTAGAGGGGCAGCCTTCCTACGAGCAGTACTTC.

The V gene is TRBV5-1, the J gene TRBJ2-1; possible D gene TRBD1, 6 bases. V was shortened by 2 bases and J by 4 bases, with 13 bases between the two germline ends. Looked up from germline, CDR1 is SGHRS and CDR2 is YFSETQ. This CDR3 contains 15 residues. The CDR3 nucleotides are TGCGCCAGCAGCTTTGGTCAGGGGATTTACAATGAGCAGTTCTTC. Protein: CASSFGQGIYNEQFF.

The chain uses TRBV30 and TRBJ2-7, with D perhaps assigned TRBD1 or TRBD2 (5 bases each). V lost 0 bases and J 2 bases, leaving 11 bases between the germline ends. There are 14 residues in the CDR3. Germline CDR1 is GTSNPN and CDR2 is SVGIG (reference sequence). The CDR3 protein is CAWSVGTNPYEQYF. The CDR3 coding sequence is TGTGCCTGGAGTGTGGGGACGAACCCCTACGAGCAGTACTTC.

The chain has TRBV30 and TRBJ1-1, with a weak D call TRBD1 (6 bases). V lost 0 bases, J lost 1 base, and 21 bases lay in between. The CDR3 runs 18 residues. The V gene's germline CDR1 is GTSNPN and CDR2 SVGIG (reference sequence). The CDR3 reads CAWSVGPRTDDPNTEAFF. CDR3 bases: TGTGCCTGGAGTGTAGGCCCCCGGACAGACGACCCGAACACTGAAGCTTTCTTT.

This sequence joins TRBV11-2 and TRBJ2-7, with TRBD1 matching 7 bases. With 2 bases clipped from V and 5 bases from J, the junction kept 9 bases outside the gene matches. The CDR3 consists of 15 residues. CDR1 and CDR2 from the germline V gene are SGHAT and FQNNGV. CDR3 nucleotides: TGTGCCAGCAGCTTAACCCACAGGGGAGCGGACGAGCAGTACTTC. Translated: CASSLTHRGADEQYF.

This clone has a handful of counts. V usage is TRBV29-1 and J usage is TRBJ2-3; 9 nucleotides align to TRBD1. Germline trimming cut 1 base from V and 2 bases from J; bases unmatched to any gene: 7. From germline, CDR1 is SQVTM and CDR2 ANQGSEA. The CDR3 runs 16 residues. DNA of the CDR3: TGCAGCGTTGAAGCGCCGGGACAGGGTACCACAGATACGCAGTATTTT. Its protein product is CSVEAPGQGTTDTQYF.

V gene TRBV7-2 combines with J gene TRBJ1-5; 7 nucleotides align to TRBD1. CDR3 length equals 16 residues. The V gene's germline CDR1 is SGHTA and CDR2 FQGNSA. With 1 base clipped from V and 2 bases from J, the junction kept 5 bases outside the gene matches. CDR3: CASSLGGGQGNQPQHF. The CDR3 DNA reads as TGTGCCAGCAGCTTAGGTGGAGGACAGGGCAATCAGCCCCAGCATTTT. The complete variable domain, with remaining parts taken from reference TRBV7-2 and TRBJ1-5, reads GAGVSQSPSNKVTEKGKDVELRCDPISGHTALYWYRQSLGQGLEFLIYFQGNSAPDKSGLPSDRFSAERTGGSVSTLTIQRTQQEDSAVYLCASSLGGGQGNQPQHFGDGTRLSIL.

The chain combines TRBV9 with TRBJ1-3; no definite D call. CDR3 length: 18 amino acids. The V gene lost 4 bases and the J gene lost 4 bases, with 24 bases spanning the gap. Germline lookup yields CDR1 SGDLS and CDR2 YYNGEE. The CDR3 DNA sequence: TGTGCCAGCAGCCCCCGAAGGGCAGTCCCCTCGAGGGGAAACACCATATATTTT. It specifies CASSPRRAVPSRGNTIYF.

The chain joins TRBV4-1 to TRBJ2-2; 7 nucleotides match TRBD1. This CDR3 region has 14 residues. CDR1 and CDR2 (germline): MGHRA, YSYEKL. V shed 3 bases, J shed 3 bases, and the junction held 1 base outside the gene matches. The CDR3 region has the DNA TGCGCCAGCAGCCAGGGACAGTACACCGGGGAGCTGTTTTTT. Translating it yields CASSQGQYTGELFF.

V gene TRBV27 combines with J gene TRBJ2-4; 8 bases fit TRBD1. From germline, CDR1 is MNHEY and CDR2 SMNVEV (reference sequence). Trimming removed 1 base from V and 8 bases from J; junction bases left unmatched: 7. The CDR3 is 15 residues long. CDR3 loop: CASSLLDRATDIQYF. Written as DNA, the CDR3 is TGTGCCAGCAGTTTATTGGACAGGGCAACAGACATTCAGTACTTC.

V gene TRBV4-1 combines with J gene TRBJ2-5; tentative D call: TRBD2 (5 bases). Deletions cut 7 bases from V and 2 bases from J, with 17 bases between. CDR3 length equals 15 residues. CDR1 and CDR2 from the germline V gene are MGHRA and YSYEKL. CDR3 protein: CASTRFFEGQETQYF. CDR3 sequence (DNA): TGCGCCAGCACCCGTTTCTTTGAGGGACAAGAGACCCAGTACTTC.

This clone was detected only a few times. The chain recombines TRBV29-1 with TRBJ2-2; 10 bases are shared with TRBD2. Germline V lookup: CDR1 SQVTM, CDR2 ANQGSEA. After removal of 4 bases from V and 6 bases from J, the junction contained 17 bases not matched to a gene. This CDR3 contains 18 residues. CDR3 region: CSVAMMATGLAPAGELFF. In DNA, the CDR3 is TGCAGCGTTGCAATGATGGCGACGGGACTAGCGCCTGCCGGGGAGCTGTTTTTT.

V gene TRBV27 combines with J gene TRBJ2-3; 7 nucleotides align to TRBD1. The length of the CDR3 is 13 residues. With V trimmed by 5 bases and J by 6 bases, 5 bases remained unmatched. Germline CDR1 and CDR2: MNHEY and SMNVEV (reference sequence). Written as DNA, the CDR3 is TGTGCCAGCAGTCTCGGGACAGCTGATACGCAGTATTTT. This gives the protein CASSLGTADTQYF.

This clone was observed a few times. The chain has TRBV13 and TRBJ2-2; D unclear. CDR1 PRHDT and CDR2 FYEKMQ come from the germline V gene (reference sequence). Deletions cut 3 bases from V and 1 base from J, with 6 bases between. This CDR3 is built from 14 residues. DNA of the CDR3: TGTGCCAGCAGCTTTGGGAAGAACACCGGGGAGCTGTTTTTT. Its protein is CASSFGKNTGELFF.

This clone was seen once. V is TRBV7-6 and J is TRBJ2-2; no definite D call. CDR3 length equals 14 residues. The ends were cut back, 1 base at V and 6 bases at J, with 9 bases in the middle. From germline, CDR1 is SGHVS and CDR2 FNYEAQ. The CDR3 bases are TGTGCCAGCAGCTTAGTTCCGGCGTCCGGGGAGCTGTTTTTT. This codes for CASSLVPASGELFF.